One and the same sample provided the 21 T cell receptor beta chains below, sequenced in a study of cytomegalovirus exposure and HLA in healthy donors. PCR used 60 Vbeta primers and 13 Jbeta primers. TCRdb's table, derived via immunoSEQ multiplex PCR, lists solely in-frame clones and lacks some. The data show over 150,000 clones, less than 85% seen once. The sequencing sample was made of PBMCs. Source of these receptors: a boy aged 5-17 years in good health and CMV-seronegative.

This chain links TRBV11-2 with TRBJ1-1; D is perhaps TRBD1 (6 bases). This CDR3 comprises 18 residues. The germline V and J ends were trimmed by 3 bases and 0 bases, with 20 bases remaining between them. Germline V CDR1 and CDR2: SGHAT, FQNNGV. CDR3 amino acids: CASSFWQGLFGMNTEAFF. The CDR3 region has the DNA TGTGCCAGCAGCTTTTGGCAGGGGCTCTTCGGTATGAACACTGAAGCTTTCTTT.

V is TRBV7-9 and J is TRBJ2-5; 9 nucleotides align to TRBD2. The end of the DNA is better explained by TRBJ2-7, so the J call may be wrong. Germline CDR1 is SEHNR and CDR2 is FQNEAQ (reference sequence). The CDR3 is 18 amino acids. CDR3 protein: CASSPDLAGNLGSYEQYF. DNA for the CDR3: TGTGCCAGCAGCCCAGATCTAGCGGGAAATTTGGGCTCCTACGAGCAGTACTTC.

The chain uses TRBV30 and TRBJ2-7, with D tentatively TRBD1 (5 bases). This CDR3 spans 14 amino acids. Germline V gives CDR1 GTSNPN, CDR2 SVGIG (reference sequence). The ends were cut back, 0 bases at V and 3 bases at J, with 12 bases in the middle. The CDR3 bases are TGTGCCTGGAGTGTAGGCAGGGTTAACTACGAGCAGTACTTC. Its protein product is CAWSVGRVNYEQYF.

A remark on this clone: A read error may account for a junction end that differs from germline. The CDR3 sequence is CAWGVGGGQEAFF. The DNA for the CDR3 is TGTGCCTGGGGTGTGGGAGGGGGACAGGAGGCTTTCTTT. This chain uses TRBV30 with TRBJ1-1, with 8 nucleotides matching TRBD1. The CDR3 is made up of 13 amino acids. The V gene's germline CDR1 is GTSNPN and CDR2 SVGIG (reference sequence).

This chain connects TRBV11-2 to TRBJ2-3, with D possibly TRBD1 on 6 matching bases. The CDR3 is 18 residues long. Germline V gene sequence: CDR1 SGHAT, CDR2 FQNNGV. The V end was cut by 6 bases, the J end by 1 base, with 23 bases between. As DNA, the CDR3 is TGTGCCAGCAGTCCCAGGACAGAGGGCCCCGGAGGCACAGATACGCAGTATTTT. Its translation: CASSPRTEGPGGTDTQYF.

This clone was detected only once. The chain joins TRBV11-2 to TRBJ2-1; TRBD2 matches 8 bases. Germline-derived CDR1 and CDR2 are SGHAT and FQNNGV. CDR3 length: 18 amino acids. The V segment lost 4 bases and the J segment 5 bases; nucleotides outside the gene matches: 16. The CDR3 loop is CASSYRFAGGTQNNEQFF. CDR3 sequence (DNA): TGTGCCAGCAGCTACCGTTTTGCGGGGGGAACCCAAAACAATGAGCAGTTCTTC.

The chain uses TRBV10-3 and TRBJ1-1; the match to TRBD1 covers 7 bases. Germline V gene lookup returns CDR1 ENHRY and CDR2 SYGVKD. Trimming took 8 bases from V and 4 from J; bases not matched to a gene: 7. This CDR3 spans 13 amino acids. The CDR3 nucleotides are TGTGCCATCGCTGCTTCAGGGGGCACTGAAGCTTTCTTT. Protein product: CAIAASGGTEAFF.

The chain couples TRBV9 to TRBJ2-1; D perhaps matches TRBD2 (5 bases). There are 13 residues in the CDR3. Trimming took off 0 bases at V and 6 bases at J, with 7 bases between the two ends. Germline V gives CDR1 SGDLS, CDR2 YYNGEE. The CDR3, as DNA: TGTGCCAGCAGCGTAGACGAGGGCAATGAGCAGTTCTTC. It yields the protein CASSVDEGNEQFF.

The chain uses TRBV30 and TRBJ1-4; D is undetermined. V shed 3 bases and J shed 7 bases, with 9 bases lying between them. This CDR3 has 12 residues. Germline V gene sequence: CDR1 GTSNPN, CDR2 SVGIG (reference sequence). The CDR3 bases are TGTGCCTGGAGCGTGTCCAGTGAAAAACTGTTTTTT. This sequence encodes CAWSVSSEKLFF. Supplemented by reference TRBV30 and TRBJ1-4, the full variable domain reads SQTIHQWPATLVQPVGSPLSLECTVEGTSNPNLYWYRQAAGRGLQLLFYSVGIGQISSEVPQNLSASRPQDRQFILSSKKLLLSDSGFYLCAWSVSSEKLFFGSGTQLSVL.

The V call is TRBV19, the J call TRBJ1-5, with D possibly being TRBD1 (6 bases). This CDR3 spans 17 amino acids. V lost 7 bases and J 4 bases, leaving 23 bases between the germline ends. CDR1 LNHDA and CDR2 SQIVND come from the germline V gene (reference sequence). CDR3 sequence (DNA): TGTGCCAGTACCATCCAGTCGGGACAAATTAGTAATCAGCCCCAGCATTTT. Translating it yields CASTIQSGQISNQPQHF.

The chain employs TRBV7-2 and TRBJ1-1; the D is unclear. Trimming removed 8 bases at V and 3 bases at J, with 16 bases between. Germline assignment: CDR1 SGHTA and CDR2 FQGNSA. This CDR3 region has 14 residues. This CDR3 reads CASRRGILYTEAFF. For the CDR3, the DNA is TGTGCCAGCCGGAGAGGGATTCTATACACTGAAGCTTTCTTT. Variable domain in full (rest from reference TRBV7-2 and TRBJ1-1): GAGVSQSPSNKVTEKGKDVELRCDPISGHTALYWYRQSLGQGLEFLIYFQGNSAPDKSGLPSDRFSAERTGGSVSTLTIQRTQQEDSAVYLCASRRGILYTEAFFGQGTRLTVV.

The chain recombines TRBV9 with TRBJ1-1; 10 positions match TRBD1. The CDR3 is 15 amino acids. J gave up 4 bases and V 3 bases, and 6 bases lay outside the gene matches. Germline V lookup: CDR1 SGDLS, CDR2 YYNGEE. This CDR3 reads CASSGQDRGGTEAFF. The CDR3 DNA reads as TGTGCCAGCAGCGGACAGGACAGGGGGGGCACTGAAGCTTTCTTT.

V usage is TRBV5-8 and J usage is TRBJ1-5; unclear D gene. The CDR3 runs to 13 residues. The ends were cut back, 2 bases at V and 1 base at J, with 4 bases in the middle. Germline-derived CDR1 and CDR2 are SGHTS and YDEGEE. CDR3 protein: CASSFGSNQPQHF. The CDR3 DNA sequence: TGTGCCAGCAGCTTTGGCAGCAATCAGCCCCAGCATTTT.

J is TRBJ2-2 and V is TRBV30, with a possible D match to TRBD2 (6 bases). This CDR3 is 11 amino acids long. Looked up from germline, CDR1 is GTSNPN and CDR2 is SVGIG (reference sequence). The ends were cut back, 8 bases at V and 11 bases at J, with 15 bases in the middle. CDR3 amino acids: CARGRGPELFF. The CDR3 region has the DNA TGTGCCCGAGGGCGGGGTCCAGAGCTGTTTTTT.

This rearrangement joins TRBV29-1 to TRBJ1-1; D not resolved. Germline V gives CDR1 SQVTM, CDR2 ANQGSEA. The CDR3 covers 13 residues. V was pared by 4 bases and J by 0 bases, with 9 bases between. The CDR3 sequence is CSVVGVLNTEAFF. The CDR3 region has the DNA TGCAGCGTTGTCGGGGTCTTGAACACTGAAGCTTTCTTT.

The chain uses TRBV19 and TRBJ1-2; D is possibly TRBD1 (5 bases). CDR3 size: 14 residues. V lost 8 bases and J lost 3, with 16 bases in between. Per the germline V gene, CDR1 is LNHDA and CDR2 is SQIVND (reference sequence). The CDR3 DNA reads TGTGCCAGTTCGGAAGGGCGGGGGTACTATGGCTACACCTTC. Its translation is CASSEGRGYYGYTF.

CDR3 residues: CASSGTSGSYEQYF. The CDR3 nucleotides read TGTGCCAGCAGTGGGACTAGCGGTTCCTACGAGCAGTACTTC. The chain combines TRBV6-5 with TRBJ2-7; the match to TRBD2 covers 11 bases. V shed 5 bases, J shed 1 base, and the junction held 1 base outside the gene matches. The CDR3 totals 14 residues. Germline assignment: CDR1 MNHEY and CDR2 SVGAGI.

This clone was seen more than once but under ten times. This chain uses TRBV30 with TRBJ2-3; 10 bases line up with TRBD1. Germline assignment: CDR1 GTSNPN and CDR2 SVGIG (reference sequence). Germline trimming cut 1 base from V and 5 bases from J; bases unmatched to any gene: 6. The CDR3 contains 15 residues. The CDR3 loop reads CAWSATGGSGDTQYF. CDR3 sequence (DNA): TGTGCCTGGAGTGCGACAGGGGGCAGCGGAGATACGCAGTATTTT.

J is TRBJ1-4 and V is TRBV6-6, with D unresolved. From germline, CDR1 is MNHNY and CDR2 SVGAGI (reference sequence). The CDR3 extends over 14 amino acids. Trimming took off 2 bases at V and 3 bases at J, with 7 bases between the two ends. The CDR3 sequence: CASSYGGSNEKLFF. In nucleotides, the CDR3 is TGTGCCAGCAGTTACGGCGGATCTAATGAAAAACTGTTTTTT.

This clone appeared a few times. The chain recombines TRBV19 with TRBJ2-1; 10 bases agree with TRBD2. The junction had 14 bases not matched to a gene; V was cut back by 5 bases and J by 16 bases. There are 14 residues in the CDR3. Germline values: CDR1 LNHDA, CDR2 SQIVND (reference sequence). The CDR3 region has the DNA TGTGCCAGTAGTGTTAGCGGGGGGCGGGAGGGCGTATTCTTC. It encodes CASSVSGGREGVFF.

In its sample, this clone was seen a few times. The chain is built from TRBV18 and TRBJ1-5; D not certain. Germline assignment: CDR1 KGHSH and CDR2 LQKENI. The length of the CDR3 is 15 residues. Trimming cost V 3 bases and J 4 bases, with 13 bases left between them. The CDR3 nucleotides are TGTGCCAGCTCACCCAGGACGGGAGAGAATCAGCCCCAGCATTTT. This codes for CASSPRTGENQPQHF.